This entry describes one T cell receptor beta chain. This clonotype was counted between two and nine times. Its antigen target is currently unknown. Base-call qualities are not available, and no considerably larger clone is one nucleotide away. The data originate from a study of blood T cells in healthy people across ages (dated by TCRdb to 2014 to 2015). A note on the overall study: In model experiments, template switching captured about one uniquely barcoded TCR beta cDNA molecule for every two T cells. To track age-related changes in TCR beta repertoire diversity, the study relied on deep sequencing normalized with unique cDNA molecular identifiers. The donors were split into four age groups: young (average 16 years), middle-aged (39), aged (more than 55) and long-lived (roughly 86). To avoid experimental bias, donors of different ages were spread randomly across the sequencing lanes. For two donors (one aged 18 to 29 and one aged 80 or older), the study analyzed two additional independent replicas of 1 million unique cDNA reads from the same blood draw. The full study reports these points: The CMV infection status of donors was not known, potentially confounding age-related changes in expanded clonotypes. A strong correlation was found between observed TCR beta diversity and the percentage of naive T cells measured by flow cytometry. Estimates of total diversity based on one million sequenced T cells were considered lower bounds and underestimates. Observed TCR beta diversity per million T cells fell roughly linearly with age, and a significant reduction was already apparent by age roughly 41. Conclusive comparison of naive and antigen-experienced compartments was prevented by the profiling of bulk unsorted PBMCs. Compared with the aged group, the long-lived group had more naive CD4+ T cells, fewer expanded clones and increased TCR diversity, suggesting age selection.

CDR1 PRHDT and CDR2 FYEKMQ are derived from the germline V gene (reference sequence). The junction shows trimming of 5 bases on V and 1 base on J, plus 11 bases between the germline ends. From cysteine to phenylalanine, the CDR3 is 14 amino acids long. Here the CDR3 DNA is all that survives: 42 bases in frame from base 1. The roughly 39 donors, aged about 6 to 90 years, were systemically healthy Caucasian individuals from Russia. Each donor gave 8 to 10 milliliters of peripheral blood, collected into EDTA-treated Vacutainer tubes. PBMCs were isolated by Ficoll-Paque density-gradient centrifugation, with at least 7 million obtained per sample. Trizol reagent was used to extract total RNA from PBMCs, with at least 5.5 micrograms per sample. The percentages of naive CD45RAhigh/CD27high T cells were determined by flow cytometry on a PBMC aliquot from every donor. The library was made by 5' RACE. Sequencing relied on an Illumina HiSeq 2500. The second PCR ran for about 7 to 11 cycles and used a J-beta primer mix along with a sample-barcoded 5' primer. Each TCR beta cDNA molecule received a unique molecular identifier from a template-switch 5' adaptor carrying 12 random nucleotides. Each sample yielded at least 2.5 million CDR3-containing paired-end reads. First-strand cDNA was synthesized from all RNA with the Mint cDNA synthesis kit, primed by a TRBC-specific oligonucleotide. All cDNA was treated with uracil-DNA glycosylase and then went through a first 18-cycle PCR with the universal primers M1SS and BC2_uni_R. For the original study's pipeline: Normalization of each sample was performed by random selection of 1 million high-quality reads, each carrying a distinct molecular identifier. Reads sharing molecular identifiers were discarded rather than binned into consensus sequences. MiTCR, run with a Q25 quality threshold and the strictest error-elimination algorithm, handled CDR3 identification, clonotype clustering and error correction. A nonparametric unseen species model with Euler transformation was used to estimate lower-bound total TCR beta diversity. Starting from the raw public reads, TCRdb applied fastp trimming at Q25, assembled clones with MiXCR and retained in-frame beta chains. A single entry per CDR3 protein holds the most common genes and DNA from its merged rows. The V and J calls, along with clone size, are taken from TCRdb and not from the paper's own processing. The sample table shows hundreds of thousands of distinct CDR3 sequences, and around two thirds are seen once. The top ten clonotypes cover roughly 25% of the sample.

What was sequenced was blood. This receptor chain uses TRBV13 and TRBJ2-5; TRBD1 could be the D gene, as 6 bases match. This receptor was identified in a man between 25 and 39 years old in good health. The CDR3 sequence is CASSKDRTQETQYF. The DNA sequence is as follows: TGTGCCAGCAGCAAAGACAGGACCCAAGAGACCCAGTACTTC.